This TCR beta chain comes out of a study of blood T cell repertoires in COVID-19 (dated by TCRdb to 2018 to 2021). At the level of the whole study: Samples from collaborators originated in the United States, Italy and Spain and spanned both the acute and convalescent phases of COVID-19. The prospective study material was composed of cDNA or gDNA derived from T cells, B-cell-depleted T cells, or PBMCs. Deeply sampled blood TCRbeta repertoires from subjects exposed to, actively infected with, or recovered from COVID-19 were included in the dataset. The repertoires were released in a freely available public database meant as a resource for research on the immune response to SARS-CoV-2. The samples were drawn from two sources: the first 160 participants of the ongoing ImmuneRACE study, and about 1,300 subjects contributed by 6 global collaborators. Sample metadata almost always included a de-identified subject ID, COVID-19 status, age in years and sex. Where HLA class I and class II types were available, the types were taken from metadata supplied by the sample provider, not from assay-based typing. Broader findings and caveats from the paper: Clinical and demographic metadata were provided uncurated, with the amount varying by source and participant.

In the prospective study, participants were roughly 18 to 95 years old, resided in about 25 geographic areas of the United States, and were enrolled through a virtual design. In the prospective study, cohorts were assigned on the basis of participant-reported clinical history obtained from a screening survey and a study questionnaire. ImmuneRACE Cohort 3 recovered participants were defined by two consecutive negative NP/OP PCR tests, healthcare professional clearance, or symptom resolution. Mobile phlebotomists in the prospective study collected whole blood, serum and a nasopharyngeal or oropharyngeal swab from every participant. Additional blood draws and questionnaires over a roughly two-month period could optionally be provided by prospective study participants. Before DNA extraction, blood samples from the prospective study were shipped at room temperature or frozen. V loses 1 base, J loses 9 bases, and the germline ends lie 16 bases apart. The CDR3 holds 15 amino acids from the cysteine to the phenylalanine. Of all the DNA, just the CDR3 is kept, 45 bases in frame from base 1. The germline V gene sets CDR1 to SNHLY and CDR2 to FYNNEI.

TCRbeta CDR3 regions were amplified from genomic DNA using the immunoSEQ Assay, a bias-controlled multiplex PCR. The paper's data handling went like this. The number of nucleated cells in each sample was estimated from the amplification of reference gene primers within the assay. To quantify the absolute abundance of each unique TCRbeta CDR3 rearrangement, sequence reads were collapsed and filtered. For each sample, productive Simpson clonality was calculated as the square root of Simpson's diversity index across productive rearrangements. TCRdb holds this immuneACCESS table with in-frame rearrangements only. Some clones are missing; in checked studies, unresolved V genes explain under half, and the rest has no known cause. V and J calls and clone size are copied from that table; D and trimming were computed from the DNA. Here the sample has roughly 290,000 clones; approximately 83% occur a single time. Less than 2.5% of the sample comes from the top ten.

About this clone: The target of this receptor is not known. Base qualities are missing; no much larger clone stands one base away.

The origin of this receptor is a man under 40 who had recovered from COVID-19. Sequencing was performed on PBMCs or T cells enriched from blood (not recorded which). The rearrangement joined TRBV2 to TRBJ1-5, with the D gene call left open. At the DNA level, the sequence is TGTGCCAGCAGTGAAGAGAGGCACCAATCAAGGCCCCAGCATTTT. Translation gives CASSEERHQSRPQHF.